This is a list of T cell receptor beta chains from one sample in a study of OX40 agonist ivuxolimab in advanced cancers. Assay used: immunoSEQ multiplex PCR; TCRdb lists only in-frame clones, some missing. The profile covers about 37,000 clones, with roughly 80% appearing a single time and around 20% taken by the ten largest. The sequenced sample was CD4+ or CD8+ T cells sorted from blood, obtained in a trial of the OX40 agonist ivuxolimab. The source of these receptors is an adult with an advanced solid tumor such as melanoma, head and neck, liver or kidney cancer. Each CDR3 is given without its conserved first and last residue. The order of the fields is V gene, D gene, CDR3 protein. D genes are given only for firm matches.

v_gene: TRBV6-4; d_gene: TRBD1; CDR3aa: ASSPRTGGGEQF
v_gene: TRBV18; d_gene: TRBD2; CDR3aa: ASSPGTSSYEQY
v_gene: TRBV11-2; d_gene: TRBD1; CDR3aa: ASSFPTGTGPTYEQY
v_gene: TRBV29-1; d_gene: -; CDR3aa: SVEDLGVNYGYT
v_gene: TRBV15; d_gene: -; CDR3aa: ATSRGTLETQY
v_gene: TRBV9; d_gene: TRBD1; CDR3aa: ASSPRWQGGTEAF
v_gene: TRBV29-1; d_gene: -; CDR3aa: SVETGWGRSSGNTIY
v_gene: TRBV11-2; d_gene: -; CDR3aa: ASSLRSTDTQY
v_gene: TRBV5-1; d_gene: TRBD1; CDR3aa: ASSLKQGLNEKLF
v_gene: TRBV18; d_gene: TRBD2; CDR3aa: ASSPKGLAGSYNEQF
v_gene: TRBV4-1; d_gene: -; CDR3aa: ASSPGQGSKAQH
v_gene: TRBV18; d_gene: -; CDR3aa: ASSPPGVGAGELF
v_gene: TRBV14; d_gene: -; CDR3aa: ASSQDYGNSPLH
v_gene: TRBV7-6; d_gene: TRBD2; CDR3aa: ASSLQSGMSDTQY
v_gene: TRBV7-9; d_gene: TRBD1; CDR3aa: ASRAWDRETGELF
v_gene: TRBV25-1; d_gene: -; CDR3aa: ASSWGYSYNEQF
v_gene: TRBV27; d_gene: TRBD2; CDR3aa: ASSLTPGLAGEQY
v_gene: TRBV29-1; d_gene: TRBD1; CDR3aa: SVHGQGGSYNEQF
v_gene: TRBV10-3; d_gene: TRBD2; CDR3aa: AISDSGGSYEQY
v_gene: TRBV4-1; d_gene: -; CDR3aa: ASSQAPPGNSGNTIY
v_gene: TRBV9; d_gene: -; CDR3aa: ASSVGLERYNEQF
v_gene: TRBV28; d_gene: -; CDR3aa: ASSFQGAAKNIQY
v_gene: TRBV16; d_gene: -; CDR3aa: ASSQSAGVTEAF
v_gene: TRBV9; d_gene: -; CDR3aa: ASSLDSRETQY
v_gene: TRBV7-2; d_gene: TRBD2; CDR3aa: ASSLVTGGYTYEQY
v_gene: TRBV5-4; d_gene: TRBD1; CDR3aa: ASSLDRGDYGYT
v_gene: TRBV5-1; d_gene: -; CDR3aa: ASSLALGGAGELF
v_gene: TRBV27; d_gene: -; CDR3aa: ASSDSGHLLQETQY
v_gene: TRBV10-1; d_gene: -; CDR3aa: ASSEANGTAKNYGYT
v_gene: TRBV7-6; d_gene: TRBD1; CDR3aa: ASSLRDRDNEQF
v_gene: TRBV9; d_gene: -; CDR3aa: ASSPGDSSETQY
v_gene: TRBV30; d_gene: TRBD1; CDR3aa: AWSGQGQSNEKLF
v_gene: TRBV11-2; d_gene: -; CDR3aa: ASSGAGRSGENIQY
v_gene: TRBV7-8; d_gene: -; CDR3aa: ASSFGGTYEQY
v_gene: TRBV9; d_gene: -; CDR3aa: ASSVGTAFYEQY
v_gene: TRBV7-9; d_gene: -; CDR3aa: ASSRLEEGGEQF
v_gene: TRBV4-3; d_gene: -; CDR3aa: ASSQPGTRDNEQY
v_gene: TRBV7-2; d_gene: -; CDR3aa: ASSLLSSYNSPLH
v_gene: TRBV7-8; d_gene: -; CDR3aa: ASSTSRVPGELF
v_gene: TRBV6-5; d_gene: -; CDR3aa: ASRTPARSGNTIY
v_gene: TRBV2; d_gene: -; CDR3aa: ASSESSTDKAYEQY
v_gene: TRBV19; d_gene: TRBD2; CDR3aa: ASSMGVGGLAGETQY
v_gene: TRBV9; d_gene: TRBD2; CDR3aa: ASSPGGGTDTQY
v_gene: TRBV6-6; d_gene: -; CDR3aa: ASSYKGGRNTEAF
v_gene: TRBV19; d_gene: -; CDR3aa: ASSIGTHSPEAF
v_gene: TRBV9; d_gene: -; CDR3aa: ACSGGGRPGELF
v_gene: TRBV6-1; d_gene: TRBD1; CDR3aa: ASSDLTGGDTEAF
v_gene: TRBV7-9; d_gene: TRBD1; CDR3aa: ASSNDRENNEQF
v_gene: TRBV6-5; d_gene: -; CDR3aa: ASSHRGGSGNTIY
v_gene: TRBV4-3; d_gene: TRBD1; CDR3aa: ASSHPGQTYDGYT
v_gene: TRBV19; d_gene: -; CDR3aa: ASSTVGSSYNEQF
v_gene: TRBV14; d_gene: -; CDR3aa: ASSDWVGEKLF
v_gene: TRBV28; d_gene: TRBD1; CDR3aa: ASSRDRGSNEQF